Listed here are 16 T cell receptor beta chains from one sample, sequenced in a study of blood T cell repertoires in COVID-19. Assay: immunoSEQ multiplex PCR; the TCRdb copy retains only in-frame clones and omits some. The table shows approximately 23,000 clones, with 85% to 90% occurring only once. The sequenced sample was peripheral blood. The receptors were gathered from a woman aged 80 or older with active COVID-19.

CDR3 nucleotides: TGTGCCAGTAGTTTGGCAGGGAGGCGGTCACCCCTCCACTTT. This encodes CASSLAGRRSPLHF. This chain links TRBV19 with TRBJ1-6; weak D call: TRBD1 (5 bases). This CDR3 is 14 amino acids long. The V gene lost 5 bases and the J gene lost 10 bases, with 15 bases spanning the gap. The V gene's germline CDR1 is LNHDA and CDR2 SQIVND (reference sequence).

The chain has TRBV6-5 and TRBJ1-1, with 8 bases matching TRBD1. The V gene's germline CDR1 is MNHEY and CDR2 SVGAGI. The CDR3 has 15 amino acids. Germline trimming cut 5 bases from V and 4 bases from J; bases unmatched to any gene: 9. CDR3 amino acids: CASSNPRGPGTEAFF. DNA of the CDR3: TGTGCCAGCAGTAATCCCAGGGGGCCGGGCACTGAAGCTTTCTTT.

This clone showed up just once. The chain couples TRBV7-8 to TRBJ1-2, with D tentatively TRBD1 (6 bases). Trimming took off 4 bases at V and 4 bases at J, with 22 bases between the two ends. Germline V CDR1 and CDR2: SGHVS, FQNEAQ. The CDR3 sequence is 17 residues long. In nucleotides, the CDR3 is TGTGCCAGCAGCTCGAGGACAGCAAAAGTTCGGGGCTATGGCTACACCTTC. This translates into CASSSRTAKVRGYGYTF.

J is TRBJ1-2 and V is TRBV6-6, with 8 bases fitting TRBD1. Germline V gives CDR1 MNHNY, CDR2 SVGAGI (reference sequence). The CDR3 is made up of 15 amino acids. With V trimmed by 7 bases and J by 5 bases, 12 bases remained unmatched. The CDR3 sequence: CASNLGQGPRYGYTF. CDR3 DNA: TGTGCCAGCAACCTAGGACAGGGCCCTCGGTATGGCTACACCTTC.

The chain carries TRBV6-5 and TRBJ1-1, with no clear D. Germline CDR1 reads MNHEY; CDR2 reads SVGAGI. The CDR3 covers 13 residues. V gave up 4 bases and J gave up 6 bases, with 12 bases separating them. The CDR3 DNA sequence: TGTGCCAGCAGTTTCTTAGAGCACGCTGAAGCTTTCTTT. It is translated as CASSFLEHAEAFF.

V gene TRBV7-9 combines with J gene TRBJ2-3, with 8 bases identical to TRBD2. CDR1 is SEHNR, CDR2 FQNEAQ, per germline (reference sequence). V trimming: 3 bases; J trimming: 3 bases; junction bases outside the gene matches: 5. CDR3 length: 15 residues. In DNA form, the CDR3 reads TGTGCCAGCAGCTTTAATAGCGGGGCGACAGATACGCAGTATTTT. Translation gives CASSFNSGATDTQYF.

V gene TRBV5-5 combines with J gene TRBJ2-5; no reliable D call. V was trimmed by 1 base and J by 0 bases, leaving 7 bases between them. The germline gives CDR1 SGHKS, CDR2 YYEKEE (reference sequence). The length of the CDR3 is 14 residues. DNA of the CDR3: TGTGCCAGCAGCTTGCATGGGCACCAAGAGACCCAGTACTTC. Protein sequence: CASSLHGHQETQYF.

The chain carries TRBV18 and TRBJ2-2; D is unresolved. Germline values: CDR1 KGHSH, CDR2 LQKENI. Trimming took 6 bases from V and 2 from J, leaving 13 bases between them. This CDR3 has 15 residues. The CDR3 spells CASSPPPSNTGELFF. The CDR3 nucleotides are TGTGCCAGCTCGCCCCCCCCGAGTAACACCGGGGAGCTGTTTTTT.

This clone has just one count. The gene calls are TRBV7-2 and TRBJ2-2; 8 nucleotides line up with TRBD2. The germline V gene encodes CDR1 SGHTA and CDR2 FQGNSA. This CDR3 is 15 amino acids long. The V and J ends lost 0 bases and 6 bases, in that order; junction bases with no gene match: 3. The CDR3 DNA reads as TGTGCCAGCAGCTTAGCCCCGGGGGGGGCCGGGGAGCTGTTTTTT. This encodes CASSLAPGGAGELFF.

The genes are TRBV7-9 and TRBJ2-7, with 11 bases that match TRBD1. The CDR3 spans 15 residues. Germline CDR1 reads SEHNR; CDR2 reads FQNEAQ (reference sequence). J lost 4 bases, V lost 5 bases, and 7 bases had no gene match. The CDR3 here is CASSEGQGARYEQYF. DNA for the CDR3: TGTGCCAGCAGCGAAGGACAGGGGGCGAGGTACGAGCAGTACTTC.

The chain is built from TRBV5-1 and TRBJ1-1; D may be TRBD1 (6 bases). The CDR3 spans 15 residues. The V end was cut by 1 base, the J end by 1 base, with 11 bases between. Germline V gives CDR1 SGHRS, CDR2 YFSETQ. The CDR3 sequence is CASSLWLDRNTEAFF. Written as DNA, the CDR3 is TGCGCCAGCAGCTTGTGGTTGGACAGGAACACTGAAGCTTTCTTT.

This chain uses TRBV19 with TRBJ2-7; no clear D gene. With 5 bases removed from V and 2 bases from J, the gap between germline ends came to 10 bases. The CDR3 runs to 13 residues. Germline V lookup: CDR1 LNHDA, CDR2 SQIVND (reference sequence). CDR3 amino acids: CASSVGSPYEQYF. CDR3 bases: TGTGCCAGTAGTGTCGGGTCGCCCTACGAGCAGTACTTC. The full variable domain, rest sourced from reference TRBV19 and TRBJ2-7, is DGGITQSPKYLFRKEGQNVTLSCEQNLNHDAMYWYRQDPGQGLRLIYYSQIVNDFQKGDIAEGYSVSREKKESFPLTVTSAQKNPTAFYLCASSVGSPYEQYFGPGTRLTVT.

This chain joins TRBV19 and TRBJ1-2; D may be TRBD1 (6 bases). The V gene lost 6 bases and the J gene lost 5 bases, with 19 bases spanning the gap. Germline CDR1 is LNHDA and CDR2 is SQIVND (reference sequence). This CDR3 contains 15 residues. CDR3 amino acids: CASRQSGERAYGYTF. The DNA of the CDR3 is TGTGCCAGTAGGCAATCAGGGGAGAGGGCTTATGGCTACACCTTC.

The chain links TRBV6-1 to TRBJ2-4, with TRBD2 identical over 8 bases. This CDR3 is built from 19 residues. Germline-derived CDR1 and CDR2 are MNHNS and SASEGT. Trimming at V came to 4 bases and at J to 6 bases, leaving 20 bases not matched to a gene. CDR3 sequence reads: CASSAPLPLRGASLNIQYF. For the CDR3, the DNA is TGTGCCAGCAGTGCCCCACTCCCTTTGCGGGGGGCTTCGTTAAACATTCAGTACTTC.

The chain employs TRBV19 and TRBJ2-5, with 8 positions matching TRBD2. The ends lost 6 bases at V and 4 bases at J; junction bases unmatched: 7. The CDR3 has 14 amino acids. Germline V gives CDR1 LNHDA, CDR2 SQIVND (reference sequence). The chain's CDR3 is CASRERGGRETQYF. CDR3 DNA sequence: TGTGCCAGTAGGGAACGGGGGGGCCGAGAGACCCAGTACTTC. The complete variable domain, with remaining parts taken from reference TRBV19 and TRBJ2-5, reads DGGITQSPKYLFRKEGQNVTLSCEQNLNHDAMYWYRQDPGQGLRLIYYSQIVNDFQKGDIAEGYSVSREKKESFPLTVTSAQKNPTAFYLCASRERGGRETQYFGPGTRLLVL.

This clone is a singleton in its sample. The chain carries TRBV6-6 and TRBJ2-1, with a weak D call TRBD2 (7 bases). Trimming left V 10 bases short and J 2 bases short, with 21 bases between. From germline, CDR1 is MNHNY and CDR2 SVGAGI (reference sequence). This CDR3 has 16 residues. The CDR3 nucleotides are TGTGCCACCATACTGGGGGGGCGAAAAACCTACAATGAGCAGTTCTTC. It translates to CATILGGRKTYNEQFF.